This T cell receptor (beta chain) was captured in a study of tumor-infiltrating lymphocytes in localized non-small cell lung cancer. Study at large: Tumor tissue and non-adjacent uninvolved lung came from each patient.

The length of the CDR3 is 14 residues. CDR1 and CDR2 (germline): WSHSY, SAAADI. With 4 bases removed from V and 2 bases from J, the gap between germline ends came to 9 bases. The repertoire was sequenced with immunoSEQ multiplex PCR; TCRdb's copy has only in-frame clones and lacks some. Of over 10,000 clones in the sample, less than 80% were seen once. Sequencing was done on a sample of uninvolved lung tissue not adjacent to the tumor. The receptor's source is a human donor with non-small cell lung cancer. The chain carries TRBV10-2 and TRBJ2-1; tentative D call: TRBD2 (5 bases). The CDR3 loop reads CASSAAGPYNEQFF. The CDR3 DNA reads as TGCGCCAGCAGTGCCGCGGGCCCCTACAATGAGCAGTTCTTC.